Listed below are T cell receptor beta chains from one sample, sequenced in a study of blood T cells in healthy people across ages. TCRdb re-called the 5' RACE reads through MiXCR, storing one row per CDR3 protein. The sample contains under 2,000,000 distinct CDR3 sequences, 49% of which appear only once. Sequenced material: blood. The receptors were gathered from a woman between 40 and 55 years old in good health. Both conserved end residues are part of each CDR3. D genes are given only for firm matches. A clone size is listed for some rows: how often the clone was seen (once, few, many), or a class if it is expanded.

J gene | clone size | V gene | D gene | CDR3 DNA | CDR3 protein
TRBJ2-5 | few | TRBV4-1 | TRBD1 | TGCGCCAGCAGCCAACAATTCTTTGACAGGGGAAAAGAGACCCAGTACTTC | CASSQQFFDRGKETQYF
TRBJ2-1 | - | TRBV4-2 | TRBD2 | TGTGCCAGCAGCCAAGTTAGCGGGGGCGACTACAATGAGCAGTTCTTC | CASSQVSGGDYNEQFF
TRBJ2-5 | - | TRBV29-1 | TRBD1 | TGCAGCTACAACAGGGGGACCCCGGAGACCCAGTACTTC | CSYNRGTPETQYF
TRBJ2-5 | once | TRBV15 | - | TGTGCCACCAGCAGAGATCGCTACCTACAGGAGACCCAGTACTTC | CATSRDRYLQETQYF
TRBJ2-1 | - | TRBV11-2 | - | TGTGCCAGCACCCCAAATGGGGTTAGCTCCTACAATGAGCAGTTCTTC | CASTPNGVSSYNEQFF
TRBJ2-1 | - | TRBV5-5 | TRBD2 | TGTGCCAGCAGCTTGGCGGGCGGGGGGGCCTATGAGCAGTTCTTC | CASSLAGGGAYEQFF
TRBJ2-7 | - | TRBV11-2 | - | TGTGCCAGCAGCCGGACGGAGACAGGAGTCTACGAGCAGTACTTC | CASSRTETGVYEQYF
TRBJ2-7 | - | TRBV18 | - | TGTGCCAGCTCACCCGTTTTTAGGGGTCAGGACGAGCAGTACTTC | CASSPVFRGQDEQYF
TRBJ2-6 | - | TRBV6-6 | TRBD1 | TGTGCCAGCATCCAGGACAGGCCCGGGGCCAACGTCCTGACTTTC | CASIQDRPGANVLTF
TRBJ2-5 | few | TRBV12-3/TRBV12-4 | - | TGTGCCAGCAGCCTTAGCGGCTTTTCAAAAGAGACCCAGTACTTC | CASSLSGFSKETQYF
TRBJ2-1 | - | TRBV2 | - | TGTGCCAGCAGTGAAGCTGGGATGTACAATGAGCAGTTCTTC | CASSEAGMYNEQFF
TRBJ1-1 | - | TRBV20-1 | - | TGCAGTGCACATAAACAGGGTACTGAAGCTTTCTTT | CSAHKQGTEAFF
TRBJ2-3 | few | TRBV7-9 | TRBD1 | TGTGCCAGCAGCTCCCGGGACAGGGGGCTTGGAGATACGCAGTATTTT | CASSSRDRGLGDTQYF